A single sample gave rise to the 26 T cell receptor beta chains below, sequenced in a study of blood T cell repertoires in COVID-19. Assay: immunoSEQ multiplex PCR; the TCRdb copy retains only in-frame clones and omits some. Among 120,000 or so clones listed, about four fifths were seen once. Sequenced sample: peripheral blood. The receptors derive from a man in his 60s with acute or convalescent COVID-19.

This clone was seen more than once but under ten times. The rearrangement links TRBV19 to TRBJ1-2; 8 bases map to TRBD1. CDR1 and CDR2 from the germline V gene are LNHDA and SQIVND (reference sequence). The V and J ends lost 0 bases and 4 bases, in that order; junction bases with no gene match: 10. This CDR3 is built from 17 residues. The DNA for the CDR3 is TGTGCCAGTAGTATAGATCTAGGACAGGGCGCTTGCTATGGCTACACCTTC. This translates into CASSIDLGQGACYGYTF.

The CDR3, as DNA: TGTGCCAGCAGGACCAGGGGATGGAGAAACATTCAGTACTTC. Protein product: CASRTRGWRNIQYF. The V call is TRBV28, the J call TRBJ2-4, with a weak D call TRBD1 (6 bases). The CDR3 loop spans 14 amino acids. Trimming stripped 6 bases from V and 6 bases from J, with 15 bases between. CDR1 MDHEN and CDR2 SYDVKM come from the germline V gene.

V gene TRBV5-1 combines with J gene TRBJ2-7; maybe TRBD2 (7 bases). Germline loops: CDR1 SGHRS, CDR2 YFSETQ. The CDR3 totals 16 residues. Trimming cost V 0 bases and J 4 bases, with 17 bases left between them. CDR3 protein: CASSLDGGGIGYEQYF. The CDR3 DNA is TGCGCCAGCAGCTTGGATGGCGGGGGCATAGGTTACGAGCAGTACTTC.

The chain has TRBV3-1 (or the pseudogene TRBV3-2) and TRBJ1-1; TRBD1 might be the D (5 bases). Germline V CDR1 and CDR2: LGHDT, YNNKEL (reference sequence). V lost 2 bases, J lost 3 bases, and 10 bases lay in between. This CDR3 is built from 14 residues. The CDR3 nucleotides are TGTGCCAGCAGCCAACGACAGAAACACACTGAAGCTTTCTTT. The encoded protein is CASSQRQKHTEAFF.

V and J are TRBV6-5 and TRBJ2-5; 7 nucleotides line up with TRBD1. The CDR3 sequence is 15 residues long. Per the germline V gene, CDR1 is MNHEY and CDR2 is SVGAGI. J was trimmed by 5 bases and V by 4 bases; bases with no gene match: 10. The DNA for the CDR3 is TGTGCCAGCAGTTTTGGGACAGCATACGGGGAGACCCAGTACTTC. This sequence encodes CASSFGTAYGETQYF.

The chain couples TRBV6-1 to TRBJ2-7; 11 nucleotides agree with TRBD2. V was pared by 6 bases and J by 2 bases, with 3 bases of the junction left unmatched. The CDR3 is 14 residues long. The V gene's germline CDR1 is MNHNS and CDR2 SASEGT. CDR3 in amino acids: CASRTSGTAYEQYF. CDR3 sequence (DNA): TGTGCCAGCAGGACTAGCGGGACAGCCTACGAGCAGTACTTC.

The chain has TRBV9 and TRBJ2-2, with 7 bases fitting TRBD2. The J segment lost 6 bases and the V segment lost 6 bases, leaving 11 bases of the junction unmatched. The CDR3 contains 15 residues. CDR1 is SGDLS and CDR2 is YYNGEE in the germline V gene. The CDR3 DNA sequence: TGTGCCAGCACCAAAAGGCTAGCGGCAGCCGGGGAGCTGTTTTTT. This gives the protein CASTKRLAAAGELFF.

This clone has a single count. This rearrangement joins TRBV6-1 to TRBJ2-1; D is unresolved. CDR1 MNHNS and CDR2 SASEGT come from the germline V gene. The CDR3 sequence is 15 residues long. The V and J ends lost 3 bases and 0 bases respectively, with 9 bases between them. The CDR3 region is CASSEEQHSYNEQFF. CDR3 sequence (DNA): TGTGCCAGCAGTGAGGAGCAGCACTCCTACAATGAGCAGTTCTTC.

In its sample, this clone was seen a few times. This chain connects TRBV21-1 to TRBJ1-2; the DNA was not used to check the table's D call, TRBD1. TRBV21-1 is termed a pseudogene. The CDR3 extends over 16 amino acids. In nucleotides, the CDR3 is TGTGCCAGCAGCAGCGCCGGGACACAAGGTGGCTATGGCTACACCTTC. It codes for CASSSAGTQGGYGYTF.

This chain uses TRBV7-3 with TRBJ2-1, with 9 bases matching TRBD2. Looked up from germline, CDR1 is SGHTA and CDR2 is FQGTGA. With 5 bases clipped from V and 9 bases from J, the junction kept 11 bases outside the gene matches. The CDR3 totals 15 residues. CDR3 in amino acids: CASSPGTVGLAEQFF. As DNA, the CDR3 is TGTGCCAGCAGCCCCGGGACGGTGGGACTAGCTGAGCAGTTCTTC.

The V and J genes are TRBV11-1 and TRBJ2-7; 12 positions agree with TRBD1. Germline V gene lookup returns CDR1 SGHAT and CDR2 FQDESV (reference sequence). The CDR3 contains 15 residues. V trimming: 4 bases; J trimming: 5 bases; junction bases outside the gene matches: 6. CDR3 sequence: CASSWDRGQLDEQYF. CDR3 coding DNA: TGTGCCAGCAGCTGGGACAGGGGGCAATTAGACGAGCAGTACTTC.

The chain has TRBV24-1 and TRBJ2-6, with 8 bases fitting TRBD1. Losses at the gene ends were 4 bases for V and 4 bases for J; bases not matched to a gene: 5. The CDR3 contains 16 residues. CDR1 and CDR2 (germline): KGHDR, SFDVKD. The DNA for the CDR3 is TGTGCCACCAGTGACACCAGGGGGCTCGGGGCCAACGTCCTGACTTTC. Its protein is CATSDTRGLGANVLTF.

This clone occurred once. The chain joins TRBV30 to TRBJ1-1; the D gene is possibly TRBD1 (6 bases). CDR3 size: 12 residues. Trimming took 5 bases from V and 5 from J, leaving 12 bases between them. Germline CDR1 GTSNPN, CDR2 SVGIG (reference sequence). In nucleotides, the CDR3 is TGTGCCTGGGATCAAGGGGGAACTGAAGCTTTCTTT. Its translation: CAWDQGGTEAFF.

CDR3 residues: CSVIRTVSNQPQHF. The CDR3 DNA sequence: TGCAGCGTTATAAGGACAGTTAGCAATCAGCCCCAGCATTTT. This sequence joins TRBV29-1 and TRBJ1-5; TRBD1 might be the D (6 bases). This CDR3 has 14 amino acids. Germline V gives CDR1 SQVTM, CDR2 ANQGSEA. Trimming removed 5 bases from V and 0 bases from J, with 11 bases in between.

In this sample, this clone turned up once. The chain is built from TRBV18 and TRBJ1-6, with D perhaps TRBD1 (5 bases). Trimming removed 5 bases from V and 0 bases from J, with 14 bases in between. The CDR3 consists of 17 residues. CDR1 is KGHSH and CDR2 is LQKENI in the germline V gene. CDR3 amino acids: CASSTGGGSSYNSPLHF. The CDR3 nucleotides are TGTGCCAGCTCAACAGGCGGCGGGAGCTCCTATAATTCACCCCTCCACTTT.

The chain recombines TRBV4-1 with TRBJ1-6, with D hard to call. CDR3 length: 15 amino acids. The germline V gene encodes CDR1 MGHRA and CDR2 YSYEKL. V lost 4 bases and J lost 0, with 7 bases in between. The CDR3 sequence: CASSRGSSYNSPLHF. The CDR3, as DNA: TGCGCCAGCAGCCGAGGGAGCTCCTATAATTCACCCCTCCACTTT.

This chain uses TRBV4-2 with TRBJ1-1, with D possibly matching TRBD1 (6 bases). This CDR3 is built from 16 residues. Trimming shortened V by 0 bases and J by 1 base, and 12 bases separated the two germline ends. Germline-derived CDR1 and CDR2 are LGHNA and YNFKEQ. CDR3 amino acids: CASSQDGRRGNTEAFF. In DNA, the CDR3 is TGTGCCAGCAGCCAAGACGGGCGCAGGGGGAACACTGAAGCTTTCTTT.

The gene calls are TRBV18 and TRBJ2-7; 11 bases fit TRBD2. The trim removed 5 bases at V and 4 bases at J, leaving 7 bases unmatched. The CDR3 contains 15 residues. CDR1 KGHSH and CDR2 LQKENI come from the germline V gene. CDR3 bases: TGTGCCAGCTCAGCAGGACTAGCGGGCCTTTACGAGCAGTACTTC. As protein: CASSAGLAGLYEQYF.

The genes are TRBV7-9 and TRBJ2-5; 8 nucleotides agree with TRBD2. The CDR3 runs 15 residues. Germline V lookup: CDR1 SEHNR, CDR2 FQNEAQ (reference sequence). Unmatched junction bases numbered 16, after V lost 11 bases and J lost 5 bases. For the CDR3, the DNA is TGTGCCTTCCCAGGTCCGGGAGGGCCTCGGGAGACCCAGTACTTC. Translating it yields CAFPGPGGPRETQYF.

The chain uses TRBV6-5 and TRBJ2-7; D gene unclear. This CDR3 region has 12 residues. From germline, CDR1 is MNHEY and CDR2 SVGAGI. V was trimmed by 8 bases and J by 2 bases, leaving 10 bases between them. The CDR3 here is CASAHLPYEQYF. The DNA of the CDR3 is TGTGCCAGCGCGCATCTACCCTACGAGCAGTACTTC.

CDR3 protein: CASRFGGTATYYEQYF. CDR3 sequence (DNA): TGTGCCAGCAGGTTTGGTGGGACAGCCACTTACTACGAGCAGTACTTC. The chain recombines TRBV27 with TRBJ2-7, with TRBD1 matching 7 bases. Unmatched junction bases numbered 14, after V lost 6 bases and J lost 3 bases. Germline-derived CDR1 and CDR2 are MNHEY and SMNVEV (reference sequence). The CDR3 is 16 amino acids.

The chain links TRBV9 to TRBJ2-2, with TRBD2 matching over 7 bases. The CDR3 has 17 residues. Germline CDR1 and CDR2: SGDLS and YYNGEE. Trimming at V came to 4 bases and at J to 5 bases, leaving 14 bases not matched to a gene. CDR3 in amino acids: CASSPPLTSPGTGELFF. The CDR3 nucleotides are TGTGCCAGCAGCCCACCCCTGACTAGCCCAGGTACCGGGGAGCTGTTTTTT. Full variable domain (missing parts from reference TRBV9 and TRBJ2-2): DSGVTQTPKHLITATGQRVTLRCSPRSGDLSVYWYQQSLDQGLQFLIQYYNGEERAKGNILERFSAQQFPDLHSELNLSSLELGDSALYFCASSPPLTSPGTGELFFGEGSRLTVL.

The chain employs TRBV7-6 and TRBJ2-1; TRBD2 aligns across 8 bases. Germline V CDR1 and CDR2: SGHVS, FNYEAQ. Germline trimming cut 5 bases from V and 5 bases from J; bases unmatched to any gene: 8. The CDR3 runs 15 residues. Written as DNA, the CDR3 is TGTGCCAGCAGCCCCACTAGCGGAGGTGACAATGAGCAGTTCTTC. It translates to CASSPTSGGDNEQFF.

The chain has TRBV15 and TRBJ2-7; TRBD1 matches 7 bases. V shed 4 bases, J shed 2 bases, and the junction held 2 bases outside the gene matches. The CDR3 is 13 amino acids. The germline gives CDR1 LNHNV, CDR2 YYDKDF (reference sequence). CDR3 residues: CATSNDRAYEQYF. In nucleotides, the CDR3 is TGTGCCACCAGCAACGACAGGGCCTACGAGCAGTACTTC.

The CDR3 DNA reads as TGTGCCAGCAGCCCATGGGAGAATAGCACAGATACGCAGTATTTT. Protein: CASSPWENSTDTQYF. The J gene is TRBJ2-3, the V gene TRBV9; maybe TRBD2 (5 bases). V lost 4 bases and J lost 0, with 12 bases in between. The CDR3 length is 15 residues. Looked up from germline, CDR1 is SGDLS and CDR2 is YYNGEE.

This clone appeared once. The chain uses TRBV6-2 or TRBV6-3 and TRBJ1-5; 10 positions agree with TRBD1. In germline, CDR1 is MNHEY, CDR2 SVGEGT. V lost 2 bases and J lost 2; bases outside the gene matches: 12. There are 19 residues in the CDR3. This chain's CDR3 is CASSYTHSPGTGGNQPQHF. The DNA for the CDR3 is TGTGCCAGCAGTTACACCCATTCGCCGGGGACAGGGGGCAATCAGCCCCAGCATTTT.